The clone carrying this T cell receptor beta chain occurred a few times. This specimen comes from a study of blood T cells in healthy people across ages. The CDR3 contains 17 residues. V lost 1 base, J lost 5 bases, and 11 bases stayed unmatched. Germline-derived CDR1 and CDR2 are SGHTA and FQGNSA. Sample-barcoded 5' priming and a J-beta primer mix drove a second PCR of roughly 6 to 12 cycles. Every cDNA was tagged by a template-switch adaptor with 12 random nucleotides. TCRdb passed the 5' RACE reads through MiXCR, listing each CDR3 protein once. The table records under 2,000,000 distinct CDR3 sequences, roughly 49% of them present only once.

This receptor was taken from a woman between 35 and 50 years old in good health. The specimen sequenced was blood. V and J are TRBV7-2 and TRBJ2-3; 8 nucleotides match TRBD2. CDR3 amino acids: CASSLEWRGALGDTQYF. Here the CDR3 DNA reads TGTGCCAGCAGCTTAGAGTGGCGGGGGGCGCTGGGAGATACGCAGTATTTT.